This T cell receptor (beta chain) stems from a study of blood T cells in healthy people across ages. CDR1 and CDR2 (germline): MNHEY, SVGEGT. The V gene lost 1 base and the J gene lost 0 bases, with 7 bases spanning the gap. The CDR3 contains 16 residues. Alongside a J-beta primer mix, a sample-barcoded 5' primer served in a second PCR lasting 7 to 11 cycles. TCRdb called the 5' RACE reads again in MiXCR, with one record for every CDR3 protein. The sample consists of roughly 800,000 distinct CDR3 sequences, roughly 60% of them appearing once. The chain carries TRBV6-2 or TRBV6-3 and TRBJ1-6; D ambiguous. Sequencing used blood. This receptor was identified in a man between 25 and 39 years old in good health. CDR3 sequence reads: CASSYWASSYNSPLHF. The CDR3 DNA reads as TGTGCCAGCAGTTACTGGGCGAGCTCCTATAATTCACCCCTCCACTTT.